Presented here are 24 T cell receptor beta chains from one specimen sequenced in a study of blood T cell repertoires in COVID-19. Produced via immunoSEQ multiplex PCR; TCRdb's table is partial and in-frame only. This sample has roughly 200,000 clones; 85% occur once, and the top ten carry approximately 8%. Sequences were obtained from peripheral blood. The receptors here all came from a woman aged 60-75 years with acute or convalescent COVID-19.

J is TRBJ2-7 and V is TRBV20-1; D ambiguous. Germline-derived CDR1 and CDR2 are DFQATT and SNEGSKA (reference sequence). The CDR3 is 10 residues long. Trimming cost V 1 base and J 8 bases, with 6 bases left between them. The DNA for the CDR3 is TGCAGTGCTAGAGGGGCGAAGCAGTACTTC. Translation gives CSARGAKQYF.

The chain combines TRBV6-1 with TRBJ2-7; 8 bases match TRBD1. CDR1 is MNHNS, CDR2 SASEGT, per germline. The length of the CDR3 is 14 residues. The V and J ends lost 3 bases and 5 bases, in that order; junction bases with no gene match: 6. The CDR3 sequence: CASSERTGSDEQYV. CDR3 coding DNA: TGTGCCAGCAGTGAGCGGACAGGGTCGGACGAGCAGTACGTC.

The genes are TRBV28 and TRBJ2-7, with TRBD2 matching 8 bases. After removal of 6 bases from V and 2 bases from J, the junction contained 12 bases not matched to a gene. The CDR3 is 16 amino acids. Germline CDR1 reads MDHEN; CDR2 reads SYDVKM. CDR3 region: CASRPSASGLAYEQYF. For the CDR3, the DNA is TGTGCCAGCAGGCCAAGTGCGTCGGGACTAGCCTACGAGCAGTACTTC.

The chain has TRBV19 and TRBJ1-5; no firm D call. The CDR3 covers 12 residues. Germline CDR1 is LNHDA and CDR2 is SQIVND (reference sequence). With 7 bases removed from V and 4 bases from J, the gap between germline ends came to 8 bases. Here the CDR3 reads CASNRLNQPQHF. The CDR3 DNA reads TGTGCCAGTAACCGGTTAAATCAGCCCCAGCATTTT.

The CDR3 DNA sequence: TGTGCCACCAGCAGAGGACTAGCGGTCACGGATACGCAGTATTTT. Protein: CATSRGLAVTDTQYF. V and J are TRBV15 and TRBJ2-3; 9 positions match TRBD2. The V gene's germline CDR1 is LNHNV and CDR2 YYDKDF (reference sequence). J lost 6 bases, V lost 1 base, and 5 bases had no gene match. The length of the CDR3 is 15 residues.

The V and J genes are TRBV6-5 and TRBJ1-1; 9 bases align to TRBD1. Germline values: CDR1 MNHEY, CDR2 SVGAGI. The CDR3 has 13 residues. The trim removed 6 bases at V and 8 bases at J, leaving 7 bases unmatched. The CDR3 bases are TGTGCCAGCAGAACAGGGGGCGTAGGGGAAGCTTTCTTT. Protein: CASRTGGVGEAFF.

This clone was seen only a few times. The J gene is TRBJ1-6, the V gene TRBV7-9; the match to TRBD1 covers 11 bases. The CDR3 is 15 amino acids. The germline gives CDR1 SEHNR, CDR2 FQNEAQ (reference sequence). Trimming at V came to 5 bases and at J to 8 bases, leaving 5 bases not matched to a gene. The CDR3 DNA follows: TGTGCCAGCAGCATCGGACAGGGGGCTGATTCACCCCTCCACTTT. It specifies CASSIGQGADSPLHF. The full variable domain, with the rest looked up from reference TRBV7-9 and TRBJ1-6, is DTGVSQNPRHKITKRGQNVTFRCDPISEHNRLYWYRQTLGQGPEFLTYFQNEAQLEKSRLLSDRFSAERPKGSFSTLEIQRTEQGDSAMYLCASSIGQGADSPLHFGNGTRLTVT.

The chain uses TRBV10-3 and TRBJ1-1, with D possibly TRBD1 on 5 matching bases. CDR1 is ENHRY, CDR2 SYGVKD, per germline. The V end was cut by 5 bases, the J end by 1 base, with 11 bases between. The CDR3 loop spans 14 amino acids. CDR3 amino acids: CAISLTQGNTEAFF. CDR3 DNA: TGTGCCATCAGTCTAACTCAGGGGAACACTGAAGCTTTCTTT.

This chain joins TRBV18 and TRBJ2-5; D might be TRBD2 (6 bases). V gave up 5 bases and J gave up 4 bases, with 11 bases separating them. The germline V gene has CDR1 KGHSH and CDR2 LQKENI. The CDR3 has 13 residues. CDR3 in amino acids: CASSSGVGETQYF. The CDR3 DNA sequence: TGTGCCAGCTCATCGGGGGTTGGAGAGACCCAGTACTTC.

The DNA for the CDR3 is TGTGCCAGCAGAGCGGAGTTACAAGAGACCCAGTACTTC. Amino acids: CASRAELQETQYF. The V call is TRBV28, the J call TRBJ2-5, with D perhaps TRBD2 (5 bases). V lost 6 bases and J lost 2, with 10 bases in between. CDR3 length: 13 amino acids. CDR1 and CDR2 from the germline V gene are MDHEN and SYDVKM. Combining the CDR3 with reference TRBV28 and TRBJ2-5 gives the whole variable domain DVKVTQSSRYLVKRTGEKVFLECVQDMDHENMFWYRQDPGLGLRLIYFSYDVKMKEKGDIPEGYSVSREKKERFSLILESASTNQTSMYLCASRAELQETQYFGPGTRLLVL.

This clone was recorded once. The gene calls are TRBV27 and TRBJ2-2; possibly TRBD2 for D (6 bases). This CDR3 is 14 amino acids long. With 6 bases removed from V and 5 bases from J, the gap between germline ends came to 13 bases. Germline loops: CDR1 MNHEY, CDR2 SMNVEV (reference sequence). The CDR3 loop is CASSSPGRTGELFF. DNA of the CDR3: TGTGCCAGCAGCTCACCCGGGAGAACCGGGGAGCTGTTTTTT.

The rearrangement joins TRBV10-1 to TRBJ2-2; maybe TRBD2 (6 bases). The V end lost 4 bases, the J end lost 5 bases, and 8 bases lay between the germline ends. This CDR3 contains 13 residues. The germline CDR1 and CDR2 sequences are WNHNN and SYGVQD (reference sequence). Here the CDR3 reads CASSVGLTGELFF. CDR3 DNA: TGCGCCAGCAGTGTGGGACTTACCGGGGAGCTGTTTTTT.

The CDR3 coding sequence is TGTGCCACCAGTGATTCCGGGACTAGCTCCTACAATGAGCAGTTCTTC. This sequence encodes CATSDSGTSSYNEQFF. The rearrangement joins TRBV24-1 to TRBJ2-1; 8 positions agree with TRBD2. Looked up from germline, CDR1 is KGHDR and CDR2 is SFDVKD. This CDR3 region has 16 residues. The ends lost 2 bases at V and 0 bases at J; junction bases unmatched: 2.

DNA for the CDR3: TGCGCCAGCAGTGAGTCAAGAGCCGGTGAGCAGTTCTTC. Amino acids: CASSESRAGEQFF. This chain uses TRBV10-1 with TRBJ2-1; D call uncertain. Trimming took off 0 bases at V and 9 bases at J, with 9 bases between the two ends. The germline V gene has CDR1 WNHNN and CDR2 SYGVQD (reference sequence). This CDR3 spans 13 amino acids.

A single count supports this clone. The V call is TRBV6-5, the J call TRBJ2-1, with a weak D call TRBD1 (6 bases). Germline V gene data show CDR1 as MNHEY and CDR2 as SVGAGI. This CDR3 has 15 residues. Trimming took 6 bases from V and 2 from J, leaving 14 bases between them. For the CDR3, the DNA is TGTGCCAGCAGGGGGGCGGGTACACCCTACAATGAGCAGTTCTTC. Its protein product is CASRGAGTPYNEQFF.

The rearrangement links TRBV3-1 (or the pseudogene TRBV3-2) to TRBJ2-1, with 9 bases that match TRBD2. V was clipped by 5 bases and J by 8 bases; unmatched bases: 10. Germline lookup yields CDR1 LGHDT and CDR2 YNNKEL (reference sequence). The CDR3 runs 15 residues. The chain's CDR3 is CASSARGGRAYEQFF. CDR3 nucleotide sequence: TGTGCCAGCAGCGCGCGTGGCGGGAGGGCCTATGAGCAGTTCTTC.

Written as DNA, the CDR3 is TGTGCCAGCAGCTTAAACGGGGTCGCTGAAGCTTTCTTT. Translated: CASSLNGVAEAFF. The chain carries TRBV7-3 and TRBJ1-1; D not certain. V was pared by 1 base and J by 6 bases, with 9 bases between. Germline CDR1 SGHTA, CDR2 FQGTGA. This CDR3 contains 13 residues.

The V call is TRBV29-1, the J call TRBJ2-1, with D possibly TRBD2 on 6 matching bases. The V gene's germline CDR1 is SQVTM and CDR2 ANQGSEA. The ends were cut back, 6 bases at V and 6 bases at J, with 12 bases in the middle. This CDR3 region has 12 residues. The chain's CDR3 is CSVSGSGNEQFF. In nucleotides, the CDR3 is TGCAGCGTATCCGGGAGTGGCAATGAGCAGTTCTTC.

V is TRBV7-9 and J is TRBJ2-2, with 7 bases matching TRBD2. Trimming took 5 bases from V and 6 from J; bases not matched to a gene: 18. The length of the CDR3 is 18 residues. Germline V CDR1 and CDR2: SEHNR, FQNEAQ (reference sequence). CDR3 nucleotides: TGTGCCAGCAGCCCTAAAGCCCGACTAGCAGGTTATGCCGGGGAGCTGTTTTTT. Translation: CASSPKARLAGYAGELFF. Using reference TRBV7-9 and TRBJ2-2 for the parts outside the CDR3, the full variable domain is DTGVSQNPRHKITKRGQNVTFRCDPISEHNRLYWYRQTLGQGPEFLTYFQNEAQLEKSRLLSDRFSAERPKGSFSTLEIQRTEQGDSAMYLCASSPKARLAGYAGELFFGEGSRLTVL.

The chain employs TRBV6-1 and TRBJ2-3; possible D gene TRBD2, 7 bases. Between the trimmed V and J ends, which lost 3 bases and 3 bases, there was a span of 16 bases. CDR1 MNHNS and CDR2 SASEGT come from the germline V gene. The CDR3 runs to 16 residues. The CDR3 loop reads CASSDGRGEVTDTQYF. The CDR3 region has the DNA TGTGCCAGCAGTGATGGGAGGGGGGAGGTAACAGATACGCAGTATTTT.

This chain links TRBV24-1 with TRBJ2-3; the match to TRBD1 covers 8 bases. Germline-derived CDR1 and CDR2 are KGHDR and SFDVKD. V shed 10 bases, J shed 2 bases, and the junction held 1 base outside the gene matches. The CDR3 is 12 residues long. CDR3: CATGQDTDTQYF. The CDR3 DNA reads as TGTGCCACGGGACAGGACACAGATACGCAGTATTTT.

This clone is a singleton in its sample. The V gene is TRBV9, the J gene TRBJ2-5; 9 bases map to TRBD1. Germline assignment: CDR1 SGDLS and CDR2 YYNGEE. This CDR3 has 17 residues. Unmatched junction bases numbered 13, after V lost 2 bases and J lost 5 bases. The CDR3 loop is CASSVDPGQGVRETQYF. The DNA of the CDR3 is TGTGCCAGCAGCGTCGATCCGGGACAGGGCGTTCGGGAGACCCAGTACTTC.

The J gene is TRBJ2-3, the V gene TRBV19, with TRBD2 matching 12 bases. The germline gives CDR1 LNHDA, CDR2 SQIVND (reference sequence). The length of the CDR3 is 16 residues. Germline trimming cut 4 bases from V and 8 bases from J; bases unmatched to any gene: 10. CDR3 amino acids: CASSTLLLAGGITQYF. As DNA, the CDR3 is TGTGCCAGTAGTACCTTACTACTAGCGGGAGGTATTACGCAGTATTTT. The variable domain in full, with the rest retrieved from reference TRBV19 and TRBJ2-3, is DGGITQSPKYLFRKEGQNVTLSCEQNLNHDAMYWYRQDPGQGLRLIYYSQIVNDFQKGDIAEGYSVSREKKESFPLTVTSAQKNPTAFYLCASSTLLLAGGITQYFGPGTRLTVL.

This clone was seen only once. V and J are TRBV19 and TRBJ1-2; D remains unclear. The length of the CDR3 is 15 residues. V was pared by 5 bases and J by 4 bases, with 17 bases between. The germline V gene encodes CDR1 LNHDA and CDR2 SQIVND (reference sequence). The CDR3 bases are TGTGCCAGTAGTTCTCGAGGAGGCCTCGCCTATGGCTACACCTTC. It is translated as CASSSRGGLAYGYTF.